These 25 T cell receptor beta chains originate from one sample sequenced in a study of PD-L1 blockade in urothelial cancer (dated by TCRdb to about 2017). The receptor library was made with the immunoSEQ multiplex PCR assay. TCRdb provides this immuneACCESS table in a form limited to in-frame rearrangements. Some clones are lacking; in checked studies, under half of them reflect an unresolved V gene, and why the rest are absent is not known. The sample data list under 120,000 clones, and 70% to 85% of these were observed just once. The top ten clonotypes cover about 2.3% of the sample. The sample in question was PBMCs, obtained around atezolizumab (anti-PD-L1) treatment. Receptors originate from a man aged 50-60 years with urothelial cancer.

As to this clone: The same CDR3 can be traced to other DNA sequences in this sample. CDR3: CASSPGTGWSTGELFF. The CDR3 DNA sequence: TGCGCCAGCAGCCCAGGGACAGGGTGGAGCACCGGGGAGCTGTTTTTT. The rearrangement links TRBV5-1 to TRBJ2-2; 9 bases agree with TRBD1. The CDR3 length is 16 residues. Germline values: CDR1 SGHRS, CDR2 YFSETQ. V gave up 4 bases and J gave up 4 bases; unmatched junction bases: 8.

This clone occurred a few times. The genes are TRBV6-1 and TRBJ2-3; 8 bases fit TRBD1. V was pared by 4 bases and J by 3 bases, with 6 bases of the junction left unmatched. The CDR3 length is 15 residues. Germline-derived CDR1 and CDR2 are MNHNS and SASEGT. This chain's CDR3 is CASSVVGQGTDTQYF. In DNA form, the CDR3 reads TGTGCCAGCAGTGTAGTTGGACAGGGAACAGATACGCAGTATTTT.

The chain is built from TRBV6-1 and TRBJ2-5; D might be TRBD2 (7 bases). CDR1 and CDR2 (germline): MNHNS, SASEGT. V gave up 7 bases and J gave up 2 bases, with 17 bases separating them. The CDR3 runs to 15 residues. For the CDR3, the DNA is TGTGCCAGCACTCCCGGAGGGGGGGTTCAAGAGACCCAGTACTTC. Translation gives CASTPGGGVQETQYF.

CDR3 nucleotide sequence: TGCGCCAGCAGCTGGATTAGCGGGGGCGAGACCCAGTACTTC. This codes for CASSWISGGETQYF. This chain joins TRBV5-1 and TRBJ2-5; 9 nucleotides match TRBD2. The CDR3 has 14 amino acids. Germline V CDR1 and CDR2: SGHRS, YFSETQ. V gave up 3 bases and J gave up 5 bases; unmatched junction bases: 5.

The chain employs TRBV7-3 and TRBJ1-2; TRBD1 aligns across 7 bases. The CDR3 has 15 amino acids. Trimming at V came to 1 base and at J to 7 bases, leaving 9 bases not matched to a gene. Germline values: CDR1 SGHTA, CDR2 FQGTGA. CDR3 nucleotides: TGTGCCAGCAGCTTAAACCCAGGGGGATTTAGTGGCTACACCTTC. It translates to CASSLNPGGFSGYTF.

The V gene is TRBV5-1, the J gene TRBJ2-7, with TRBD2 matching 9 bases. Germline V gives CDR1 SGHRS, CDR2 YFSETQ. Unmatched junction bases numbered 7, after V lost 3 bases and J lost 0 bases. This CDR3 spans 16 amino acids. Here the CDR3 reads CASSSGASGNSYEQYF. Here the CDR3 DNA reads TGCGCCAGCAGCTCTGGCGCTAGCGGGAACTCCTACGAGCAGTACTTC.

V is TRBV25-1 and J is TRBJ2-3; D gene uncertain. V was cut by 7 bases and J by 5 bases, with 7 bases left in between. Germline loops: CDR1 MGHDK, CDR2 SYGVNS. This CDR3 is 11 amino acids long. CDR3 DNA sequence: TGTGCCAGCACTCGCGGAGATACGCAGTATTTT. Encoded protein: CASTRGDTQYF.

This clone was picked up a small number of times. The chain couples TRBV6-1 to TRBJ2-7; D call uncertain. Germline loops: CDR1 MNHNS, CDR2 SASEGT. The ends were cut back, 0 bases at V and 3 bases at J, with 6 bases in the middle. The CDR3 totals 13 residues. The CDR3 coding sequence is TGTGCCAGCAGTGAAGCGCAGGACTACGAGCAGTACTTC. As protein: CASSEAQDYEQYF.

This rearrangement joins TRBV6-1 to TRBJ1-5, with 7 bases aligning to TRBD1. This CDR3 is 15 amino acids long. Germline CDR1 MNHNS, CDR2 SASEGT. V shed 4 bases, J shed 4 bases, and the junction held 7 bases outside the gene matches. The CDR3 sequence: CASSGQGIPNQPQHF. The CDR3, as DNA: TGTGCCAGCAGTGGACAGGGTATCCCTAATCAGCCCCAGCATTTT.

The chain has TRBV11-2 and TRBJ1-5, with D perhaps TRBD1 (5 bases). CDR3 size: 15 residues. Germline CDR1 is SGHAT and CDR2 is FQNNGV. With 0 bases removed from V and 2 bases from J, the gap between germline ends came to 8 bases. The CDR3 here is CASSLESGRNQPQHF. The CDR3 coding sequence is TGTGCCAGCAGCTTAGAGTCAGGGCGCAATCAGCCCCAGCATTTT. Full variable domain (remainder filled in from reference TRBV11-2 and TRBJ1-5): EAGVAQSPRYKIIEKRQSVAFWCNPISGHATLYWYQQILGQGPKLLIQFQNNGVVDDSQLPKDRFSAERLKGVDSTLKIQPAKLEDSAVYLCASSLESGRNQPQHFGDGTRLSIL.

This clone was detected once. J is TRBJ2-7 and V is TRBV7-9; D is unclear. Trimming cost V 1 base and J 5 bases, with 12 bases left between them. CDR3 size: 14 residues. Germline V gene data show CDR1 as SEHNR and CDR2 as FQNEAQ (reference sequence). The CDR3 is CASSLGARWDEQYF. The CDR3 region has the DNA TGTGCCAGCAGCTTAGGAGCGAGGTGGGACGAGCAGTACTTC. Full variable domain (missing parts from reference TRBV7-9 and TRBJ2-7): DTGVSQNPRHKITKRGQNVTFRCDPISEHNRLYWYRQTLGQGPEFLTYFQNEAQLEKSRLLSDRFSAERPKGSFSTLEIQRTEQGDSAMYLCASSLGARWDEQYFGPGTRLTVT.

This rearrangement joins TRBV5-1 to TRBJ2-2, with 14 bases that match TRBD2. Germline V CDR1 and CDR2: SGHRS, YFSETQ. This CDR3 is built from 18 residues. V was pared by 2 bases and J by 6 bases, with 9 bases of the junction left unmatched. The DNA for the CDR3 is TGCGCCAGCAGCTTATGGGGACTAGCGGGAGATGACGCCGGGGAGCTGTTTTTT. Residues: CASSLWGLAGDDAGELFF.

CDR3 residues: CASSFRPRTSSYEQYF. The CDR3 DNA sequence: TGTGCCAGCAGTTTCCGCCCCCGGACTAGCTCCTACGAGCAGTACTTC. The V call is TRBV28, the J call TRBJ2-7; 7 nucleotides align to TRBD2. CDR3 length: 16 residues. Germline V gives CDR1 MDHEN, CDR2 SYDVKM. Trimming removed 3 bases from V and 0 bases from J; junction bases left unmatched: 8.

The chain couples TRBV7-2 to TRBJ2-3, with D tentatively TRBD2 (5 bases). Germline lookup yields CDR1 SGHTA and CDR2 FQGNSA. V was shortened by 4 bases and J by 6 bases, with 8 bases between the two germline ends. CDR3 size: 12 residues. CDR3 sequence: CASSSGWDTQYF. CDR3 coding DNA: TGTGCCAGCAGCTCGGGGTGGGATACGCAGTATTTT. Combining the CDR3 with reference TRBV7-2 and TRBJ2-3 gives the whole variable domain GAGVSQSPSNKVTEKGKDVELRCDPISGHTALYWYRQSLGQGLEFLIYFQGNSAPDKSGLPSDRFSAERTGGSVSTLTIQRTQQEDSAVYLCASSSGWDTQYFGPGTRLTVL.

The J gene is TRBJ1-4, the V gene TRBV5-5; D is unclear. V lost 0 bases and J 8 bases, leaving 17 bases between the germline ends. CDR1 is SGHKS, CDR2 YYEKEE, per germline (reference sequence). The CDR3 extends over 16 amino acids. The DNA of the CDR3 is TGTGCCAGCAGCTTGGTTGTGGAGGACTGGAACGAAAAACTGTTTTTT. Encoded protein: CASSLVVEDWNEKLFF.

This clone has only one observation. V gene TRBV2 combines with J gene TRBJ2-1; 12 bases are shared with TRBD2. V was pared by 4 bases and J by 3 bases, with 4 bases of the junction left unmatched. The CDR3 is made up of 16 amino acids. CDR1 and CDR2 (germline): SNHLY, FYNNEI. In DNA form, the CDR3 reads TGTGCCAGCAGTGGAGGGACTAGCGGGCGCTACAATGAGCAGTTCTTC. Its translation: CASSGGTSGRYNEQFF.

This chain's CDR3 is CASSLAGLAALTGELFF. The CDR3 DNA is TGTGCCAGCAGCTTAGCGGGACTAGCGGCCTTAACCGGGGAGCTGTTTTTT. The rearrangement uses TRBV7-8 and TRBJ2-2; TRBD2 agrees at 11 bases. This CDR3 contains 17 residues. Losses at the gene ends were 0 bases for V and 5 bases for J; bases not matched to a gene: 5. Germline-derived CDR1 and CDR2 are SGHVS and FQNEAQ.

CDR3 nucleotide sequence: TGTGCCACCAGCAGCGGGCTAGCGTATGATACGCAGTATTTT. It encodes CATSSGLAYDTQYF. The chain combines TRBV15 with TRBJ2-3; the D gene is possibly TRBD2 (6 bases). The CDR3 runs 14 residues. The V gene's germline CDR1 is LNHNV and CDR2 YYDKDF (reference sequence). V lost 3 bases and J 6 bases, leaving 13 bases between the germline ends.

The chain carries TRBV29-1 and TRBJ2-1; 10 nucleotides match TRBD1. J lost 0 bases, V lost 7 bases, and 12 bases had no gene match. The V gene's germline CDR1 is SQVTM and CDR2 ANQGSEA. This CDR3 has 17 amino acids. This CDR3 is CSGTTRQGASSYNEQFF. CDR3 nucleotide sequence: TGCAGCGGCACAACCCGACAGGGGGCGAGCTCCTACAATGAGCAGTTCTTC.

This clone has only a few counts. The CDR3 loop reads CASSYQGGTGELFF. In DNA form, the CDR3 reads TGTGCCAGCAGTTACCAGGGGGGAACCGGGGAGCTGTTTTTT. The chain joins TRBV2 to TRBJ2-2; a possible D gene is TRBD1 (7 bases). V lost 5 bases to trimming and J lost 5 bases, with 12 bases between them. The CDR3 length is 14 residues. CDR1 and CDR2 (germline): SNHLY, FYNNEI.

The chain's CDR3 is CATSRAVGSVGSYEQYF. In DNA form, the CDR3 reads TGTGCCACCAGCAGAGCTGTCGGGAGTGTGGGCTCCTACGAGCAGTACTTC. This chain links TRBV15 with TRBJ2-7; perhaps TRBD2 as D (6 bases). CDR1 and CDR2 (germline): LNHNV, YYDKDF (reference sequence). The CDR3 extends over 17 amino acids. The V gene lost 1 base and the J gene lost 0 bases, with 16 bases spanning the gap.

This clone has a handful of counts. The DNA of the CDR3 is TGTGCCAGCAGCCTTGGACAGGCGGGAAACACTGAAGCTTTCTTT. Its translation: CASSLGQAGNTEAFF. This chain joins TRBV7-6 and TRBJ1-1, with 7 bases that match TRBD1. CDR3 length equals 15 residues. V was pared by 5 bases and J by 2 bases, with 8 bases of the junction left unmatched. Per germline, CDR1 SGHVS and CDR2 FNYEAQ. The full variable domain, with the rest looked up from reference TRBV7-6 and TRBJ1-1, is GAGVSQSPRYKVTKRGQDVALRCDPISGHVSLYWYRQALGQGPEFLTYFNYEAQQDKSGLPNDRFSAERPEGSISTLTIQRTEQRDSAMYRCASSLGQAGNTEAFFGQGTRLTVV.

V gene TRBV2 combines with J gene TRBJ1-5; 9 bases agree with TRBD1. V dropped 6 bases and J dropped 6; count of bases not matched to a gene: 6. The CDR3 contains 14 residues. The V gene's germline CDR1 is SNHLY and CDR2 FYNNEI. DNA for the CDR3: TGTGCCAGCAGCCAACAGGGGGCGGTTCAGCCCCAGCATTTT. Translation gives CASSQQGAVQPQHF.

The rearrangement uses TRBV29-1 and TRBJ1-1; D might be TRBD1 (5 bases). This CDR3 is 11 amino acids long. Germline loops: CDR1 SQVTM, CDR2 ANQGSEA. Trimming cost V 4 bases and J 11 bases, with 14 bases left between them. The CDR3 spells CSVGAGRGAFF. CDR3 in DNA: TGCAGCGTTGGTGCGGGCCGGGGGGCTTTCTTT.

In DNA, the CDR3 is TGTGCCAGCAGCCTCGGGACAGGGAATGAAAAACTGTTTTTT. Amino acids: CASSLGTGNEKLFF. V is TRBV7-3 and J is TRBJ1-4, with TRBD1 matching 9 bases. Trimming cost V 5 bases and J 5 bases; bases outside gene matches: 3. The CDR3 is 14 amino acids. Per germline, CDR1 SGHTA and CDR2 FQGTGA. The whole variable domain, filled in from reference TRBV7-3 and TRBJ1-4, reads GAGVSQTPSNKVTEKGKYVELRCDPISGHTALYWYRQSLGQGPEFLIYFQGTGAADDSGLPNDRFFAVRPEGSVSTLKIQRTERGDSAVYLCASSLGTGNEKLFFGSGTQLSVL.